The present entry profiles one T cell receptor beta chain with its context. Its antigen is not known. V was trimmed by 2 bases and J by 5 bases, leaving 14 bases between them. Germline V gene lookup returns CDR1 SGHRS and CDR2 YFSETQ. The CDR3 is 16 amino acids. The method was immunoSEQ multiplex PCR; TCRdb's version includes in-frame clones alone and lacks a portion of them. The sample carries roughly 120,000 clones, 70% to 90% recorded once. The record originates from a study of T cell responses to AZD1222 COVID-19 vaccine. Findings and limits, study-wide: An increase in Spike-specific TCR breadth and depth was observed after two AZD1222 doses.

Sequencing used peripheral blood, obtained on day 0 of AZD1222 vaccination. This chain joins TRBV5-1 and TRBJ1-6, with TRBD1 as a possible D gene (5 bases). This sequence was found in an adult in good health. The CDR3 DNA sequence: TGCGCCAGCAGCTTTCCTGGGGGAACAGATAATTCACCCCTCCACTTT. This encodes CASSFPGGTDNSPLHF.